Below are 7 T cell receptor beta chains sequenced from a single sample in a study of blood T cell repertoires in COVID-19. Sequenced by immunoSEQ multiplex PCR; TCRdb stores in-frame clones only, minus some. The table lists 150,000 or so clones, around 92% of them singletons. Input material: peripheral blood. Source of these receptors: a young man with COVID-19, enrolled during active disease.

The chain has TRBV6-6 and TRBJ2-7; 7 bases match TRBD1. This CDR3 is built from 14 residues. CDR1 and CDR2 from the germline V gene are MNHNY and SVGAGI (reference sequence). Losses at the gene ends were 2 bases for V and 5 bases for J; bases not matched to a gene: 6. The CDR3 here is CASSYTDRPHEQYF. The CDR3 nucleotides read TGTGCCAGCAGTTACACGGACAGGCCCCACGAGCAGTACTTC.

The chain combines TRBV4-1 with TRBJ1-2, with D hard to call. Trimming stripped 1 base from V and 2 bases from J, with 11 bases between. The CDR3 totals 15 residues. Germline CDR1 reads MGHRA; CDR2 reads YSYEKL. CDR3 amino acids: CASSQVNRGNYGYTF. The CDR3 nucleotides are TGCGCCAGCAGCCAAGTGAATCGGGGAAACTATGGCTACACCTTC.

This clone was counted between two and nine times. The V and J genes are TRBV7-9 and TRBJ2-7; D uncertain. The CDR3 runs to 14 residues. The V gene's germline CDR1 is SEHNR and CDR2 FQNEAQ (reference sequence). Trimming left V 2 bases short and J 4 bases short, with 12 bases between. The DNA for the CDR3 is TGTGCCAGCAGCTTAAGTGGGCAGGCTTACGAGCAGTACTTC. Its protein product is CASSLSGQAYEQYF.

This clone has a single count. V usage is TRBV4-2 and J usage is TRBJ2-2, with TRBD1 matching over 11 bases. Germline assignment: CDR1 LGHNA and CDR2 YNFKEQ. The CDR3 covers 16 residues. With 4 bases clipped from V and 1 base from J, the junction kept 2 bases outside the gene matches. CDR3 DNA sequence: TGTGCCAGCAGCCCGGGACAGGGGGAGAACACCGGGGAGCTGTTTTTT. It encodes CASSPGQGENTGELFF.

The J gene is TRBJ1-2, the V gene TRBV29-1; 7 bases line up with TRBD1. Germline CDR1 reads SQVTM; CDR2 reads ANQGSEA. This CDR3 region has 13 residues. J lost 2 bases, V lost 6 bases, and 6 bases had no gene match. Here the CDR3 reads CSVLTGINYGYTF. CDR3 sequence (DNA): TGCAGCGTCTTGACAGGGATAAACTATGGCTACACCTTC.

The rearrangement uses TRBV5-3 and TRBJ1-2; D is undetermined. TRBV5-3 qualifies as an ORF whose function is uncertain. V lost 4 bases, J lost 7 bases, and 23 bases lay in between. The CDR3 is 16 amino acids. In DNA form, the CDR3 reads TGTGCCAGAAGCCGAAATAATACCCTACTAGAGGGTGGCTACACCTTC. Amino acids: CARSRNNTLLEGGYTF.

This clone has just one count. The chain is built from TRBV5-6 and TRBJ2-3; 7 bases are shared with TRBD1. There are 15 residues in the CDR3. Losses at the gene ends were 4 bases for V and 0 bases for J; bases not matched to a gene: 5. Germline lookup yields CDR1 SGHDT and CDR2 YYEEEE. The CDR3 protein is CASSLGDRSTDTQYF. The CDR3, as DNA: TGTGCCAGCAGCCTGGGGGACAGAAGCACAGATACGCAGTATTTT.